Following are 21 T cell receptor beta chains from one sample sequenced in a study of T cell responses to AZD1222 COVID-19 vaccine. Repertoires were generated with immunoSEQ multiplex PCR, while TCRdb's copy carries only in-frame clones and drops some. The data hold 140,000 or so clones, with roughly 87% observed a single time. The sample here was peripheral blood, taken 28 days after the second dose of the MenACWY control vaccine. The receptors originated from an adult who received the MenACWY meningococcal vaccine as a control.

The rearrangement links TRBV29-1 to TRBJ2-7; D is undetermined. The germline V gene has CDR1 SQVTM and CDR2 ANQGSEA. The V gene lost 0 bases and the J gene lost 6 bases, with 6 bases spanning the gap. The CDR3 is made up of 11 amino acids. CDR3 nucleotide sequence: TGCAGCGTTGAAGATTCTATCGAGCAGTACTTC. Residues: CSVEDSIEQYF.

This chain uses TRBV7-3 with TRBJ1-1; D remains ambiguous. The germline V and J ends were trimmed by 3 bases and 5 bases, with 19 bases remaining between them. This CDR3 has 16 residues. In germline, CDR1 is SGHTA, CDR2 FQGTGA. The chain's CDR3 is CASSFYSRLRWTEAFF. CDR3 DNA sequence: TGTGCCAGCAGCTTCTACTCCCGATTAAGGTGGACTGAAGCTTTCTTT.

The J gene is TRBJ2-5, the V gene TRBV18, with a tentative D call TRBD2 (5 bases). Germline V lookup: CDR1 KGHSH, CDR2 LQKENI. CDR3 size: 14 residues. V lost 0 bases to trimming and J lost 5 bases, with 10 bases between them. As DNA, the CDR3 is TGTGCCAGCTCACCACCCGGCGGCGGGGAGACCCAGTACTTC. This codes for CASSPPGGGETQYF. The complete variable domain, with remaining parts taken from reference TRBV18 and TRBJ2-5, reads NAGVMQNPRHLVRRRGQEARLRCSPMKGHSHVYWYRQLPEEGLKFMVYLQKENIIDESGMPKERFSAEFPKEGPSILRIQQVVRGDSAAYFCASSPPGGGETQYFGPGTRLLVL.

The genes are TRBV28 and TRBJ1-1; the D is unclear. CDR1 is MDHEN, CDR2 SYDVKM, per germline. Trimming removed 5 bases from V and 1 base from J, with 11 bases in between. This CDR3 has 14 amino acids. CDR3 loop: CASSGVMGNTEAFF. CDR3 DNA: TGTGCCAGCAGTGGTGTAATGGGGAACACTGAAGCTTTCTTT.

The chain carries TRBV5-1 and TRBJ1-1, with D possibly being TRBD1 (5 bases). The CDR3 is 13 residues long. Germline values: CDR1 SGHRS, CDR2 YFSETQ. Trimming removed 5 bases from V and 0 bases from J, with 8 bases in between. CDR3 loop: CASRGVMNTEAFF. In nucleotides, the CDR3 is TGCGCCAGCAGAGGGGTAATGAACACTGAAGCTTTCTTT. Variable domain in full (rest from reference TRBV5-1 and TRBJ1-1): KAGVTQTPRYLIKTRGQQVTLSCSPISGHRSVSWYQQTPGQGLQFLFEYFSETQRNKGNFPGRFSGRQFSNSRSEMNVSTLELGDSALYLCASRGVMNTEAFFGQGTRLTVV.

This chain uses TRBV10-2 with TRBJ1-5; perhaps TRBD1 as D (6 bases). This CDR3 region has 18 residues. Trimming cost V 2 bases and J 0 bases, with 17 bases left between them. Germline V lookup: CDR1 WSHSY, CDR2 SAAADI. As DNA, the CDR3 is TGCGCCAGCAGTGAGACTCGTCGGCAGGGGTATAGCAATCAGCCCCAGCATTTT. It translates to CASSETRRQGYSNQPQHF.

The rearrangement joins TRBV9 to TRBJ1-2, with 9 bases that match TRBD1. Trimming cost V 4 bases and J 1 base; bases outside gene matches: 5. Germline V gives CDR1 SGDLS, CDR2 YYNGEE. The CDR3 totals 15 residues. CDR3 amino acids: CASSPKDRGNYGYTF. In nucleotides, the CDR3 is TGTGCCAGCAGCCCCAAGGACAGGGGTAACTATGGCTACACCTTC.

This sequence joins TRBV15 and TRBJ1-5, with D maybe TRBD1 (5 bases). The CDR3 loop spans 17 amino acids. The V end lost 0 bases, the J end lost 7 bases, and 19 bases lay between the germline ends. Germline CDR1 LNHNV, CDR2 YYDKDF (reference sequence). The CDR3 loop reads CATSRDRRQNRRQPQHF. The CDR3 DNA reads TGTGCCACCAGCAGAGATCGGAGACAGAATCGGAGGCAGCCCCAGCATTTT.

The chain uses TRBV19 and TRBJ1-4, with 7 nucleotides matching TRBD1. J was trimmed by 8 bases and V by 6 bases; bases with no gene match: 9. CDR1 and CDR2 (germline): LNHDA, SQIVND (reference sequence). The CDR3 has 14 residues. CDR3 nucleotide sequence: TGTGCCAGTAGAGCGGGACAGTACTCAGAAAAACTGTTTTTT. Protein product: CASRAGQYSEKLFF.

The J gene is TRBJ2-1, the V gene TRBV5-1; no clear D. V was pared by 1 base and J by 7 bases, with 15 bases between. This CDR3 contains 15 residues. The germline V gene has CDR1 SGHRS and CDR2 YFSETQ. CDR3 DNA: TGCGCCAGCAGCTTGCCGGGCCTCAATAAGAATGAGCAGTTCTTC. This codes for CASSLPGLNKNEQFF.

This clone was picked up a small number of times. The CDR3 spells CASRATLQPQHF. Written as DNA, the CDR3 is TGTGCCAGTAGGGCGACACTCCAGCCCCAGCATTTT. The chain couples TRBV19 to TRBJ1-5; D gene unclear. V lost 6 bases, J lost 7 bases, and 10 bases lay in between. This CDR3 has 12 amino acids. Germline V lookup: CDR1 LNHDA, CDR2 SQIVND (reference sequence).

The CDR3 loop is CASGSGTANEKLFF. DNA of the CDR3: TGTGCCAGCGGCTCCGGGACAGCTAATGAAAAACTGTTTTTT. The V gene is TRBV28, the J gene TRBJ1-4, with 7 positions matching TRBD1. Germline CDR1 and CDR2: MDHEN and SYDVKM. The CDR3 contains 14 residues. V lost 8 bases to trimming and J lost 3 bases; unmatched junction nucleotides: 6.

This chain links TRBV28 with TRBJ2-1; the D gene is possibly TRBD2 (6 bases). This CDR3 region has 14 residues. The V end lost 7 bases, the J end lost 0 bases, and 10 bases lay between the germline ends. Germline V gene sequence: CDR1 MDHEN, CDR2 SYDVKM. CDR3 residues: CASNSGVSYNEQFF. The CDR3, as DNA: TGTGCCAGCAATAGCGGTGTCTCCTACAATGAGCAGTTCTTC.

The table lists this clone with a few counts. This rearrangement joins TRBV19 to TRBJ2-1, with D unclear. V was shortened by 3 bases and J by 2 bases, with 14 bases between the two germline ends. The CDR3 spans 16 residues. Germline values: CDR1 LNHDA, CDR2 SQIVND (reference sequence). Here the CDR3 DNA reads TGTGCCAGTAGTATGAAGGGCAGACAACCCTACAATGAGCAGTTCTTC. This codes for CASSMKGRQPYNEQFF.

The chain is built from TRBV18 and TRBJ1-5; D unresolved. The CDR3 has 16 residues. With 6 bases removed from V and 0 bases from J, the gap between germline ends came to 15 bases. Germline-derived CDR1 and CDR2 are KGHSH and LQKENI. In DNA form, the CDR3 reads TGTGCCAGCTCCCCGAGCATCCTAGATAGCAATCAGCCCCAGCATTTT. This codes for CASSPSILDSNQPQHF.

This chain's CDR3 is CASSFRVPGNTIYF. The DNA for the CDR3 is TGTGCCAGCAGCTTCAGGGTCCCTGGAAACACCATATATTTT. The chain is built from TRBV5-6 and TRBJ1-3; D perhaps matches TRBD1 (5 bases). Trimming stripped 2 bases from V and 2 bases from J, with 8 bases between. There are 14 residues in the CDR3. CDR1 and CDR2 from the germline V gene are SGHDT and YYEEEE.

The rearrangement joins TRBV5-1 to TRBJ1-3; 7 nucleotides match TRBD1. V gave up 4 bases and J gave up 3 bases; unmatched junction bases: 4. Germline CDR1 reads SGHRS; CDR2 reads YFSETQ. There are 14 residues in the CDR3. The CDR3 DNA reads TGCGCCAGCAGCCCGGGGACAGTTGGAAACACCATATATTTT. Amino acids: CASSPGTVGNTIYF.

The V gene is TRBV4-1, the J gene TRBJ2-1; TRBD2 is a possible D gene (6 bases). CDR1 is MGHRA and CDR2 is YSYEKL in the germline V gene. V was trimmed by 4 bases and J by 4 bases, leaving 20 bases between them. This CDR3 has 17 residues. Here the CDR3 DNA reads TGCGCCAGCAGCCGATTAGACGGGGGTTCTAGTTACAATGAGCAGTTCTTC. This gives the protein CASSRLDGGSSYNEQFF.

The chain recombines TRBV5-6 with TRBJ2-3; possibly TRBD1 or TRBD2 for D (6 bases each). The CDR3 loop spans 15 amino acids. Per the germline V gene, CDR1 is SGHDT and CDR2 is YYEEEE. V was clipped by 4 bases and J by 5 bases, with 17 bases between them. CDR3 protein: CASSRGRGSGDTQYF. The CDR3 nucleotides read TGTGCCAGCAGCCGGGGGCGGGGAAGCGGAGATACGCAGTATTTT.

The rearrangement uses TRBV6-2 or TRBV6-3 and TRBJ1-5; D is ambiguous. This CDR3 contains 14 residues. Germline CDR1 reads MNHEY; CDR2 reads SVGEGT. Trimming took off 0 bases at V and 6 bases at J, with 9 bases between the two ends. CDR3: CASSYSIAVQPQHF. The CDR3 DNA is TGTGCCAGCAGTTACTCTATTGCGGTTCAGCCCCAGCATTTT.

This chain connects TRBV5-4 to TRBJ2-1; D possibly corresponds to TRBD1 (6 bases). Per germline, CDR1 SGHNT and CDR2 YYREEE (reference sequence). The ends were cut back, 0 bases at V and 3 bases at J, with 13 bases in the middle. There are 16 residues in the CDR3. CDR3 sequence reads: CASSLGGPRFYNEQFF. CDR3 DNA: TGTGCCAGCAGCTTGGGGGGGCCTCGATTCTACAATGAGCAGTTCTTC. The entire variable domain, with the rest obtained from reference TRBV5-4 and TRBJ2-1, is as follows: ETGVTQSPTHLIKTRGQQVTLRCSSQSGHNTVSWYQQALGQGPQFIFQYYREEENGRGNFPPRFSGLQFPNYSSELNVNALELDDSALYLCASSLGGPRFYNEQFFGPGTRLTVL.